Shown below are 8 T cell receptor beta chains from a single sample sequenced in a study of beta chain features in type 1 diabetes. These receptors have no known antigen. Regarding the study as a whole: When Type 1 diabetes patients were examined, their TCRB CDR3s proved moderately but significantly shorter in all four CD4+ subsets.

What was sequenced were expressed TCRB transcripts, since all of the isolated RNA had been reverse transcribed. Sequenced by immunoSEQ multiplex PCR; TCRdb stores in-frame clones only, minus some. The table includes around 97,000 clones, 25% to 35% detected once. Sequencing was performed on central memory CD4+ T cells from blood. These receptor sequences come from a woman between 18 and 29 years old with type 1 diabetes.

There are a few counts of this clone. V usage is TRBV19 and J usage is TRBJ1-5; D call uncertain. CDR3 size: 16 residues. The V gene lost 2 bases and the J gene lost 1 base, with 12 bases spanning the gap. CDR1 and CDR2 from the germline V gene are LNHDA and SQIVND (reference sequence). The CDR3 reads CASSILSSRSNQPQHF. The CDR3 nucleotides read TGTGCCAGTAGTATACTCTCAAGTCGGAGCAATCAGCCCCAGCATTTT.

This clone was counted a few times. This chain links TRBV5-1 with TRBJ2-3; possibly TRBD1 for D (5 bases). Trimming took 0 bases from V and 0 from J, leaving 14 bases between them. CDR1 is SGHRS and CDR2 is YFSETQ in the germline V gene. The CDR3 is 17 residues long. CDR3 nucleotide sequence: TGCGCCAGCAGCTTGGCCCAACAGGTTAGCAGCACAGATACGCAGTATTTT. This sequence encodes CASSLAQQVSSTDTQYF.

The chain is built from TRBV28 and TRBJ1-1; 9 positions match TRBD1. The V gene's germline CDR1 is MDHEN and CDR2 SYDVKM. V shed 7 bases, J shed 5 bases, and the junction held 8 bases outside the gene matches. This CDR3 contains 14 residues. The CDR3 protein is CASTRTGVGTEAFF. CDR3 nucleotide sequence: TGTGCCAGCACCCGGACAGGGGTAGGGACTGAAGCTTTCTTT.

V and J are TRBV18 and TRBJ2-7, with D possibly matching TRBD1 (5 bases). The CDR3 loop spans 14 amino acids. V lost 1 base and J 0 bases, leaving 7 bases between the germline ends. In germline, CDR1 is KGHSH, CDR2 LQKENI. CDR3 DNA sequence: TGTGCCAGCTCACCACAGGGGTCCTCCTACGAGCAGTACGTC. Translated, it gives CASSPQGSSYEQYV.

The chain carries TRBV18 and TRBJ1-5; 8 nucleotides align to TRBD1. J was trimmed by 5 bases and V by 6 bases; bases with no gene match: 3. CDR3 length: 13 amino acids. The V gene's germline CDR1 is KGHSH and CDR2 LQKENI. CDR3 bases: TGTGCCAGCTCGCAGACAGGGGATCAGCCCCAGCATTTT. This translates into CASSQTGDQPQHF.

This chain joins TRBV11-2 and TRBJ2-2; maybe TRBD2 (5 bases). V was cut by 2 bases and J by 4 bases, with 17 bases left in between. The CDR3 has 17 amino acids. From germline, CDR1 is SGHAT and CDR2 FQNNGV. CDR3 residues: CASSLWIGRRGTGELFF. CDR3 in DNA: TGTGCCAGCAGCTTATGGATAGGCCGCCGGGGCACCGGGGAGCTGTTTTTT.

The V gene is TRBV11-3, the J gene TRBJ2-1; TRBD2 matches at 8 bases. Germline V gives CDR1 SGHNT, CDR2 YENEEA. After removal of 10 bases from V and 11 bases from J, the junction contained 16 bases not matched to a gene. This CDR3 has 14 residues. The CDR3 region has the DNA TGTGCCACGGGCCAAGCGGGAGTCGAACTCAAGCAGTTCTTC. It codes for CATGQAGVELKQFF.

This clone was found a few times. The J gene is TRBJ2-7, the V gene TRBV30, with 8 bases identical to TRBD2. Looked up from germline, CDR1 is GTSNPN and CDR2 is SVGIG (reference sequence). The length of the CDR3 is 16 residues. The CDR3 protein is CAGGRAGGIPTYEQYF. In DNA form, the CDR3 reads TGTGCAGGTGGCAGGGCGGGAGGAATACCTACCTACGAGCAGTACTTC.